This passage covers 32 T cell receptor beta chains from one sample sequenced in a study of blood T cell repertoires in COVID-19. Here immunoSEQ multiplex PCR was the method, and the copy in TCRdb shows in-frame clones only, minus some. The repertoire holds tens of thousands of clones, with 78% as singletons. What was sequenced was peripheral blood. These receptors were obtained from a man aged 65 to 79 with COVID-19, enrolled during active disease.

This clone was observed a single time. The chain uses TRBV3-1 (or the pseudogene TRBV3-2) and TRBJ1-1, with 7 positions matching TRBD1. Germline CDR1 reads LGHDT; CDR2 reads YNNKEL (reference sequence). The V segment lost 0 bases and the J segment 3 bases; nucleotides outside the gene matches: 13. There are 18 residues in the CDR3. This CDR3 reads CASSQENHRGAMHTEAFF. Here the CDR3 DNA reads TGTGCCAGCAGCCAAGAGAACCACAGGGGCGCGATGCACACTGAAGCTTTCTTT.

The CDR3 sequence is CASTEGRFTDTQYF. The CDR3 DNA reads TGTGCCAGCACCGAAGGCAGGTTCACAGATACGCAGTATTTT. The gene calls are TRBV4-2 and TRBJ2-3; the D is unclear. Germline V gene sequence: CDR1 LGHNA, CDR2 YNFKEQ. V was trimmed by 7 bases and J by 2 bases, leaving 13 bases between them. The CDR3 is made up of 14 amino acids.

V gene TRBV5-5 combines with J gene TRBJ2-5, with TRBD2 identical over 9 bases. After removal of 4 bases from V and 1 base from J, the junction contained 5 bases not matched to a gene. The length of the CDR3 is 15 residues. Germline assignment: CDR1 SGHKS and CDR2 YYEKEE (reference sequence). The CDR3 DNA is TGTGCCAGCAGCCTTAGCGGGAGTCCCCAAGAGACCCAGTACTTC. Protein sequence: CASSLSGSPQETQYF.

V usage is TRBV29-1 and J usage is TRBJ1-2; 8 bases align to TRBD1. From germline, CDR1 is SQVTM and CDR2 ANQGSEA. J gave up 6 bases and V 7 bases, and 13 bases lay outside the gene matches. The CDR3 spans 14 residues. This chain's CDR3 is CSATTRTGMDGYTF. The CDR3 DNA reads as TGCAGCGCAACGACCAGGACAGGGATGGATGGCTACACCTTC.

V is TRBV5-1 and J is TRBJ2-5; 10 nucleotides match TRBD2. V lost 6 bases to trimming and J lost 1 base; unmatched junction nucleotides: 3. In germline, CDR1 is SGHRS, CDR2 YFSETQ. CDR3 length: 14 residues. The CDR3 here is CASNVAGGQETQYF. The CDR3 bases are TGCGCCAGCAACGTAGCGGGGGGCCAAGAGACCCAGTACTTC. The full variable domain, with the rest looked up from reference TRBV5-1 and TRBJ2-5, is KAGVTQTPRYLIKTRGQQVTLSCSPISGHRSVSWYQQTPGQGLQFLFEYFSETQRNKGNFPGRFSGRQFSNSRSEMNVSTLELGDSALYLCASNVAGGQETQYFGPGTRLLVL.

The chain couples TRBV7-9 to TRBJ2-3; D is unresolved. From germline, CDR1 is SEHNR and CDR2 FQNEAQ (reference sequence). This CDR3 has 15 amino acids. Between the trimmed V and J ends, which lost 1 base and 2 bases, there was a span of 10 bases. The CDR3 here is CASSLGYPDTDTQYF. The CDR3 DNA sequence: TGTGCCAGCAGCTTAGGATACCCAGACACAGATACGCAGTATTTT.

J is TRBJ2-5 and V is TRBV6-2 or TRBV6-3, with 8 bases aligning to TRBD2. This CDR3 contains 18 residues. Trimming removed 6 bases from V and 5 bases from J; junction bases left unmatched: 20. Per germline, CDR1 MNHEY and CDR2 SVGEGT. CDR3 sequence: CASSSPFHTSGKFETQYF. The CDR3 region has the DNA TGTGCCAGCAGCAGCCCTTTCCACACTAGCGGAAAGTTTGAGACCCAGTACTTC.

The chain links TRBV10-3 to TRBJ2-5; D not certain. The CDR3 totals 11 residues. Trimming stripped 4 bases from V and 3 bases from J, with 3 bases between. Germline lookup yields CDR1 ENHRY and CDR2 SYGVKD. The CDR3 DNA is TGTGCCATCAGTGCGGAAGAGACCCAGTACTTC. Encoded protein: CAISAEETQYF.

This clone rates as medium-sized. The V gene is TRBV4-1, the J gene TRBJ1-1; 8 nucleotides line up with TRBD1. The CDR3 has 15 residues. After removal of 0 bases from V and 5 bases from J, the junction contained 5 bases not matched to a gene. CDR1 MGHRA and CDR2 YSYEKL come from the germline V gene. CDR3 bases: TGCGCCAGCAGCCAAGATATCGGACAGGGTACTGAAGCTTTCTTT. It codes for CASSQDIGQGTEAFF.

V and J are TRBV4-1 and TRBJ1-1; maybe TRBD1 (6 bases). In germline, CDR1 is MGHRA, CDR2 YSYEKL. Trimming took off 2 bases at V and 7 bases at J, with 14 bases between the two ends. This CDR3 is 14 amino acids long. CDR3 bases: TGCGCCAGCAGCCAATCCGGGACAATTGTTGAAGCTTTCTTT. Translation gives CASSQSGTIVEAFF.

The CDR3 loop is CASSQAGSTRGTDTQYF. CDR3 sequence (DNA): TGTGCCAGCAGCCAAGCGGGGTCCACGAGGGGCACAGATACGCAGTATTTT. This chain connects TRBV4-2 to TRBJ2-3, with D possibly matching TRBD2 (5 bases). The CDR3 totals 17 residues. The germline V gene has CDR1 LGHNA and CDR2 YNFKEQ. The ends were cut back, 1 base at V and 1 base at J, with 15 bases in the middle.

This clone was seen just once. The CDR3 is CASSPGTGYGYTF. CDR3 nucleotide sequence: TGTGCCAGCAGCCCCGGGACAGGATATGGCTACACCTTC. The chain recombines TRBV3-1 (or the pseudogene TRBV3-2) with TRBJ1-2; 8 bases are a match to TRBD1. The junction had 3 bases not matched to a gene; V was cut back by 4 bases and J by 5 bases. Germline assignment: CDR1 LGHDT and CDR2 YNNKEL (reference sequence). This CDR3 is built from 13 residues.

This chain links TRBV25-1 with TRBJ1-4, with D hard to call. Per the germline V gene, CDR1 is MGHDK and CDR2 is SYGVNS. Trimming pared 3 bases from V and 7 bases from J, leaving 12 bases between. The CDR3 sequence is 14 residues long. This CDR3 reads CASSDGVVTEKLFF. CDR3 DNA: TGTGCCAGCAGTGACGGAGTAGTTACTGAAAAACTGTTTTTT.

This chain joins TRBV7-2 and TRBJ1-2, with a tentative D call TRBD1 (5 bases). V lost 5 bases, J lost 7 bases, and 11 bases lay in between. The germline gives CDR1 SGHTA, CDR2 FQGNSA. The CDR3 runs 12 residues. In DNA form, the CDR3 reads TGTGCCAGCAGCCCAGGGCTAGGTGGCTACACCTTC. Translation: CASSPGLGGYTF.

This clone has only one observation. This chain uses TRBV7-9 with TRBJ2-2, with 8 bases matching TRBD1. Germline CDR1 and CDR2: SEHNR and FQNEAQ (reference sequence). CDR3 size: 15 residues. J lost 4 bases, V lost 2 bases, and 3 bases had no gene match. The CDR3 here is CASSLRQGSTGELFF. The CDR3 nucleotides are TGTGCCAGCAGCTTACGACAGGGGAGCACCGGGGAGCTGTTTTTT.

This chain joins TRBV3-1 (or the pseudogene TRBV3-2) and TRBJ2-1; the match to TRBD2 covers 10 bases. Germline values: CDR1 LGHDT, CDR2 YNNKEL (reference sequence). The CDR3 is made up of 19 amino acids. Trimming took 6 bases from V and 3 from J; bases not matched to a gene: 17. CDR3 in amino acids: CASRPDRIRLAGVYNEQFF. The CDR3 DNA reads as TGTGCCAGCAGACCCGATCGCATAAGGCTAGCGGGGGTCTACAATGAGCAGTTCTTC.

The V gene is TRBV6-5, the J gene TRBJ2-3, with 9 positions matching TRBD1. The trim removed 5 bases at V and 1 base at J, leaving 4 bases unmatched. Germline CDR1 is MNHEY and CDR2 is SVGAGI. This CDR3 has 15 amino acids. The chain's CDR3 is CASSLRDRGTDTQYF. DNA for the CDR3: TGTGCCAGCAGTCTCCGGGACAGGGGCACAGATACGCAGTATTTT.

This clone was recorded many times. The gene calls are TRBV14 and TRBJ1-1; 8 nucleotides line up with TRBD1. Trimming at V came to 3 bases and at J to 5 bases, leaving 5 bases not matched to a gene. This CDR3 has 14 residues. Germline CDR1 SGHDN, CDR2 FVKESK. CDR3 region: CASSQLTGVTEAFF. The CDR3 DNA reads TGTGCCAGCAGCCAGTTGACAGGGGTGACTGAAGCTTTCTTT.

The rearrangement uses TRBV2 and TRBJ1-5; 8 bases match TRBD1. The CDR3 totals 16 residues. Germline V gene lookup returns CDR1 SNHLY and CDR2 FYNNEI. Losses at the gene ends were 5 bases for V and 6 bases for J; bases not matched to a gene: 12. Here the CDR3 reads CASSLRQGISTQPQHF. The CDR3 DNA reads as TGTGCCAGCAGTTTGAGACAGGGGATTTCGACTCAGCCCCAGCATTTT.

V gene TRBV5-4 combines with J gene TRBJ1-2; 10 bases are a match to TRBD1. V lost 2 bases to trimming and J lost 4 bases; unmatched junction nucleotides: 5. Germline V gene sequence: CDR1 SGHNT, CDR2 YYREEE (reference sequence). CDR3 length: 15 residues. In DNA, the CDR3 is TGTGCCAGCAGCTTCCGGGACAGGGGACTCTATGGCTACACCTTC. Encoded protein: CASSFRDRGLYGYTF.

The chain has TRBV6-1 and TRBJ2-1, with D possibly matching TRBD2 (6 bases). The CDR3 has 17 amino acids. V lost 3 bases to trimming and J lost 0 bases, with 15 bases between them. In germline, CDR1 is MNHNS, CDR2 SASEGT. In DNA, the CDR3 is TGTGCCAGCAGTGAGAGGATAGGTAGCGGCTCCTACAATGAGCAGTTCTTC. This codes for CASSERIGSGSYNEQFF.

The sample holds a few counts of this clone. The chain carries TRBV4-2 and TRBJ1-2; D is unclear. Germline V gives CDR1 LGHNA, CDR2 YNFKEQ. The ends were cut back, 4 bases at V and 0 bases at J, with 6 bases in the middle. This CDR3 has 13 residues. Here the CDR3 DNA reads TGTGCCAGCAGCCCCGGGACTAACTATGGCTACACCTTC. The encoded protein is CASSPGTNYGYTF.

This clone has more than one count but fewer than ten. The rearrangement joins TRBV4-1 to TRBJ2-6; D is possibly TRBD1 (5 bases). Trimming left V 2 bases short and J 1 base short, with 18 bases between. Germline V gives CDR1 MGHRA, CDR2 YSYEKL. The CDR3 contains 19 residues. The CDR3 spells CASSQQGVGLGSGANVLTF. CDR3 DNA: TGCGCCAGCAGCCAACAGGGTGTCGGCCTTGGGTCTGGGGCCAACGTCCTGACTTTC.

V is TRBV7-2 and J is TRBJ2-7; 10 bases are shared with TRBD2. The V segment lost 2 bases and the J segment 3 bases; nucleotides outside the gene matches: 1. The germline V gene encodes CDR1 SGHTA and CDR2 FQGNSA. This CDR3 has 14 residues. The CDR3 loop reads CASSLSSGSYEQYF. For the CDR3, the DNA is TGTGCCAGCAGCTTATCTAGCGGGAGCTACGAGCAGTACTTC.

The DNA of the CDR3 is TGTGCCAGCTCACCGCGACAGGGCTTGACCGGGGAGCTGTTTTTT. It yields the protein CASSPRQGLTGELFF. The chain joins TRBV18 to TRBJ2-2; TRBD1 aligns across 7 bases. This CDR3 is built from 15 residues. The V gene end was trimmed by 3 bases and the J gene end by 5 bases; junction bases not matched to a gene: 6. Per germline, CDR1 KGHSH and CDR2 LQKENI.

The J gene is TRBJ1-5, the V gene TRBV3-1 (or the pseudogene TRBV3-2), with TRBD1 matching over 7 bases. The germline V gene has CDR1 LGHDT and CDR2 YNNKEL (reference sequence). V shed 1 base and J 4 bases; nucleotides not matched to a gene: 1. The CDR3 is 14 amino acids. The CDR3 coding sequence is TGTGCCAGCAGCCAAGCGACAGGGAATCAGCCCCAGCATTTT. Its protein is CASSQATGNQPQHF.

The chain is built from TRBV18 and TRBJ2-5; tentative D call: TRBD2 (5 bases). V was cut by 6 bases and J by 2 bases, with 7 bases left in between. The CDR3 extends over 12 amino acids. Germline lookup yields CDR1 KGHSH and CDR2 LQKENI. The CDR3 sequence is CASSEDQETQYF. DNA for the CDR3: TGTGCCAGCTCGGAGGATCAAGAGACCCAGTACTTC. Combining the CDR3 with reference TRBV18 and TRBJ2-5 gives the whole variable domain NAGVMQNPRHLVRRRGQEARLRCSPMKGHSHVYWYRQLPEEGLKFMVYLQKENIIDESGMPKERFSAEFPKEGPSILRIQQVVRGDSAAYFCASSEDQETQYFGPGTRLLVL.

The V and J genes are TRBV5-8 and TRBJ1-5, with D possibly being TRBD1 (6 bases). Germline CDR1 and CDR2: SGHTS and YDEGEE. This CDR3 is built from 15 residues. The V end was cut by 0 bases, the J end by 2 bases, with 9 bases between. The CDR3 DNA reads as TGTGCCAGCAGCTTGGAACAGGGTGGCAATCAGCCCCAGCATTTT. It encodes CASSLEQGGNQPQHF.

The count of this clone is one. The chain couples TRBV3-1 (or the pseudogene TRBV3-2) to TRBJ2-1; TRBD2 matches 7 bases. Germline V gene lookup returns CDR1 LGHDT and CDR2 YNNKEL (reference sequence). V lost 3 bases, J lost 7 bases, and 9 bases stayed unmatched. The CDR3 is made up of 15 amino acids. The CDR3 loop is CASSQSGADTNEQFF. The CDR3 DNA follows: TGTGCCAGCAGCCAGAGCGGGGCAGACACGAATGAGCAGTTCTTC.

The sample holds one count of this clone. The V and J genes are TRBV12-3 or TRBV12-4 and TRBJ2-7; tentative D call: TRBD2 (6 bases). The CDR3 contains 12 residues. Between the trimmed V and J ends, which lost 2 bases and 6 bases, there was a span of 8 bases. The CDR3, as DNA: TGTGCCAGCAGTTTACGGGGGTTCGAGCAGTACTTC. It specifies CASSLRGFEQYF.

The V and J genes are TRBV2 and TRBJ1-5; tentative D call: TRBD1 (6 bases). CDR1 is SNHLY, CDR2 FYNNEI, per germline. The CDR3 is 13 residues long. V was cut by 8 bases and J by 6 bases, with 14 bases left in between. CDR3 loop: CASRQGIGQPQHF. In nucleotides, the CDR3 is TGTGCCAGCCGTCAGGGGATCGGTCAGCCCCAGCATTTT.

The chain joins TRBV4-1 to TRBJ2-5; 8 positions match TRBD2. Trimming removed 1 base from V and 5 bases from J; junction bases left unmatched: 6. Germline CDR1 and CDR2: MGHRA and YSYEKL. The CDR3 is made up of 15 amino acids. The CDR3 protein is CASSQVSAGAETQYF. The CDR3 nucleotides are TGCGCCAGCAGCCAAGTCTCAGCGGGGGCCGAGACCCAGTACTTC.